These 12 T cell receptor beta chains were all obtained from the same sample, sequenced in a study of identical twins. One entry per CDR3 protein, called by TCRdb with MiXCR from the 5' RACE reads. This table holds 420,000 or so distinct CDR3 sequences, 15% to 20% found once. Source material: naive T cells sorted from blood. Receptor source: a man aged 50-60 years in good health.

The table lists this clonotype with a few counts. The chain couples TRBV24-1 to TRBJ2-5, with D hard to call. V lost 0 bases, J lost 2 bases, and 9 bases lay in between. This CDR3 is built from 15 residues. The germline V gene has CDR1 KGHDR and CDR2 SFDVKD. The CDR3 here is CATSDLFSEQETQYF. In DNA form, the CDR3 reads TGTGCCACCAGTGATTTGTTCTCAGAACAAGAGACCCAGTACTTC.

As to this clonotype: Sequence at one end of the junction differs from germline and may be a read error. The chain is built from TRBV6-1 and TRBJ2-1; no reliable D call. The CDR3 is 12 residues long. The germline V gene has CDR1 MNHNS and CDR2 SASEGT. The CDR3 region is CASTEGYNEQFF. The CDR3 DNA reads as TGTGCCAGCACTGAAGGGTACAATGAGCAGTTCTTC.

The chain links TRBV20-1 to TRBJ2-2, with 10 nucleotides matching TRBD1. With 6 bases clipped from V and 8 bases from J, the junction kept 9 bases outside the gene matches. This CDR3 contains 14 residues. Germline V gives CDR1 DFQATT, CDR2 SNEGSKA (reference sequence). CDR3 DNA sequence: TGCAGTGCCCAACGGACAGGGGGTTCTGGGGAGCTGTTTTTT. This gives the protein CSAQRTGGSGELFF.

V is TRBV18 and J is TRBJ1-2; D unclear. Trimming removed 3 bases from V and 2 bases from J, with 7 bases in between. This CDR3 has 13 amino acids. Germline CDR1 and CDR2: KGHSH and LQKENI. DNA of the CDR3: TGTGCCAGCTCACCCAACGGGAACTATGGCTACACCTTC. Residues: CASSPNGNYGYTF.

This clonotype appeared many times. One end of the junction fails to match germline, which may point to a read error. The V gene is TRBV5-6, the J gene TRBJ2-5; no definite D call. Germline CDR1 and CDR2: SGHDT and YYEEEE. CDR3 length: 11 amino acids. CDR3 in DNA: TGCGCCAGCAGCCGTGAAGAGACCCAGTACTTC. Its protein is CASSREETQYF.

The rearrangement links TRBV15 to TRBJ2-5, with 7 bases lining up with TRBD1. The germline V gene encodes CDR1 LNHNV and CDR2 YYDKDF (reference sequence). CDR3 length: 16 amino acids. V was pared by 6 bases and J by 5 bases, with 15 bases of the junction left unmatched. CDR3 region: CATRRGRGSEGETQYF. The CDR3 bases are TGTGCCACCAGGAGGGGCAGGGGGTCCGAGGGGGAGACCCAGTACTTC.

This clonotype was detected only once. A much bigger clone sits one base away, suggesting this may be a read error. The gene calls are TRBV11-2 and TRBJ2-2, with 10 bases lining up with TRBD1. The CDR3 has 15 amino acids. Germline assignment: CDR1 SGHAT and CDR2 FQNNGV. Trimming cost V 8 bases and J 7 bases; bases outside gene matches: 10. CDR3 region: CASCPSGTGVGELFF. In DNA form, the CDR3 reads TGTGCCAGCTGCCCTAGTGGGACAGGGGTCGGGGAGCTGTTTTTT. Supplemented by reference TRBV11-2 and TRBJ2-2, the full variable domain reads EAGVAQSPRYKIIEKRQSVAFWCNPISGHATLYWYQQILGQGPKLLIQFQNNGVVDDSQLPKDRFSAERLKGVDSTLKIQPAKLEDSAVYLCASCPSGTGVGELFFGEGSRLTVL.

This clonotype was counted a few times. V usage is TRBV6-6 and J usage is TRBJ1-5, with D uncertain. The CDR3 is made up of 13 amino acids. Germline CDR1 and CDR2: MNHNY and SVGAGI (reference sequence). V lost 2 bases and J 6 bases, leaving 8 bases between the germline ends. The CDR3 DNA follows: TGTGCCAGCAGTTACCTTGGGGTTCAGCCCCAGCATTTT. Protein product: CASSYLGVQPQHF.

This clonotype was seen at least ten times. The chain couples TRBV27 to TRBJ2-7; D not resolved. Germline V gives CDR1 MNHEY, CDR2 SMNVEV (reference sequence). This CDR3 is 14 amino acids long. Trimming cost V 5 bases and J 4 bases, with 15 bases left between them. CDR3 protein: CASSPQKSDYEQYF. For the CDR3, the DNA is TGTGCCAGCAGTCCCCAAAAATCTGATTACGAGCAGTACTTC.

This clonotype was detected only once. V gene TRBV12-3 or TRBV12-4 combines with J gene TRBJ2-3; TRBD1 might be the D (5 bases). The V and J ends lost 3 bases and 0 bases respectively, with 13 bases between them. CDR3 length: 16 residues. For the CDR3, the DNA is TGTGCCAGCAGTTTCTGGCGAGACAGTAGCACAGATACGCAGTATTTT. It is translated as CASSFWRDSSTDTQYF.

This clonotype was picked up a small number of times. For the CDR3, the DNA is TGTGCCAGCAGTTTAGGTGCTAGCGGGAGTCACGAGCAGTACTTC. It encodes CASSLGASGSHEQYF. The chain has TRBV12-3 or TRBV12-4 and TRBJ2-7; 10 bases are a match to TRBD2. The CDR3 runs 15 residues. V gave up 1 base and J gave up 5 bases; unmatched junction bases: 5.

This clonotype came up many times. CDR3 DNA: TGTGCCAGCAGCTTGGCCGGACTAGCGGGGAACACCGGGGAGCTGTTTTTT. This translates into CASSLAGLAGNTGELFF. The chain combines TRBV5-6 with TRBJ2-2, with 11 nucleotides matching TRBD2. Germline V gene sequence: CDR1 SGHDT, CDR2 YYEEEE. This CDR3 comprises 17 residues. V lost 0 bases to trimming and J lost 1 base; unmatched junction nucleotides: 2.